These T cell receptor beta chains were read from a single sample in a study of cytomegalovirus exposure and HLA in healthy donors. TCRdb's table, derived via immunoSEQ multiplex PCR, lists solely in-frame clones and lacks some. In the table there are over 150,000 clones, approximately 74% of which are singletons. Sequencing input: PBMCs. The source is a man aged 25-40 years in good health and CMV-seronegative. The CDR3 runs from the conserved cysteine through the conserved F or W. Each record gives: J gene, clone size, D gene, V gene, CDR3 protein, CDR3 DNA. D genes are given only for firm matches. Rows give clone size only sometimes, using once, few, many, or a class for an expanded clone.

J gene: TRBJ2-5; clone size: -; D gene: TRBD1; V gene: TRBV6-6; CDR3 protein: CASSLQGALFQETQYF; CDR3 DNA: TGTGCCAGCAGCCTGCAGGGGGCCCTATTCCAAGAGACCCAGTACTTC
J gene: TRBJ2-1; clone size: -; D gene: -; V gene: TRBV25-1; CDR3 protein: CASSEQGFYNEQFF; CDR3 DNA: TGTGCCAGCAGTGAACAGGGATTTTACAATGAGCAGTTCTTC
J gene: TRBJ2-3; clone size: -; D gene: TRBD1; V gene: TRBV10-3; CDR3 protein: CATVRIEGQTDTQYF; CDR3 DNA: TGTGCCACCGTTCGGATCGAGGGACAGACAGATACGCAGTATTTT
J gene: TRBJ1-2; clone size: -; D gene: TRBD1; V gene: TRBV30; CDR3 protein: CAWSVLGTGAQHGYPF; CDR3 DNA: TGTGCCTGGAGTGTACTGGGCACAGGGGCTCAGCATGGCTACCCCTTC
J gene: TRBJ2-1; clone size: -; D gene: -; V gene: TRBV7-9; CDR3 protein: CASSSGTAVHEQFF; CDR3 DNA: TGTGCCAGCAGCTCCGGGACTGCAGTGCATGAGCAGTTCTTC
J gene: TRBJ2-1; clone size: -; D gene: -; V gene: TRBV7-2; CDR3 protein: CASSPDTGSYNEQFF; CDR3 DNA: TGTGCCAGCAGCCCGGACACTGGCTCCTACAATGAGCAGTTCTTC
J gene: TRBJ2-3; clone size: -; D gene: TRBD1; V gene: TRBV29-1; CDR3 protein: CSVRQGSDATDTQYF; CDR3 DNA: TGCAGCGTTAGACAGGGGTCGGACGCCACAGATACGCAGTATTTT
J gene: TRBJ1-2; clone size: -; D gene: -; V gene: TRBV2; CDR3 protein: CASSETRGISGGYTF; CDR3 DNA: TGTGCCAGCAGTGAAACCCGGGGTATATCGGGCGGCTACACCTTC
J gene: TRBJ2-5; clone size: few; D gene: TRBD2; V gene: TRBV19; CDR3 protein: CASSSRLARETQYF; CDR3 DNA: TGTGCCAGTAGTTCGCGACTAGCAAGGGAGACCCAGTACTTC
J gene: TRBJ1-1; clone size: few; D gene: -; V gene: TRBV4-1; CDR3 protein: CASTPGNGMNTEAFF; CDR3 DNA: TGCGCCAGCACGCCAGGAAACGGCATGAACACTGAAGCTTTCTTT